A single sample is the source of the 4 T cell receptor beta chains below, sequenced in a study of long-term antiretroviral therapy in people with HIV (dated by TCRdb to between 2021 and 2023). The immunoSEQ hsTCRB v3.0 assay was used at survey level resolution to sequence the TRB variable region. TCRdb provides this immuneACCESS table in a form limited to in-frame rearrangements. Some clones are lacking; in checked studies, under half of them reflect an unresolved V gene, and why the rest are absent is not known. The sample table holds some 5,000 clones, of which around 80% were seen once. Roughly a tenth of the sample lies in the top ten. Source: unsorted PBMCs, taken 1.8 years before starting antiretroviral therapy. The source is a middle-aged man with HIV.

V gene TRBV7-3 combines with J gene TRBJ2-7; no definite D call. Trimming left V 2 bases short and J 4 bases short, with 9 bases between. Germline assignment: CDR1 SGHTA and CDR2 FQGTGA. This CDR3 is 13 amino acids long. In DNA form, the CDR3 reads TGTGCCAGCAGCTTAGGCTCGATGTACGAGCAGTACTTC. Protein product: CASSLGSMYEQYF.

The chain is built from TRBV27 and TRBJ2-1, with D tentatively TRBD2 (6 bases). The CDR3 extends over 14 amino acids. Germline CDR1 is MNHEY and CDR2 is SMNVEV (reference sequence). Trimming cost V 6 bases and J 4 bases, with 13 bases left between them. CDR3 sequence (DNA): TGTGCCAGCAGCTCGGGAGCGGGTTACAATGAGCAGTTCTTC. It encodes CASSSGAGYNEQFF.

The genes are TRBV7-6 and TRBJ1-4; D might be TRBD1 (5 bases). The CDR3 loop spans 14 amino acids. CDR1 SGHVS and CDR2 FNYEAQ come from the germline V gene. Trimming cost V 8 bases and J 0 bases, with 10 bases left between them. CDR3 in amino acids: CASAEGSTNEKLFF. CDR3 in DNA: TGTGCCAGCGCGGAGGGGTCAACTAATGAAAAACTGTTTTTT. Variable domain in full (rest from reference TRBV7-6 and TRBJ1-4): GAGVSQSPRYKVTKRGQDVALRCDPISGHVSLYWYRQALGQGPEFLTYFNYEAQQDKSGLPNDRFSAERPEGSISTLTIQRTEQRDSAMYRCASAEGSTNEKLFFGSGTQLSVL.

The rearrangement uses TRBV28 and TRBJ1-5, with a tentative D call TRBD1 (6 bases). The ends were cut back, 8 bases at V and 8 bases at J, with 22 bases in the middle. This CDR3 has 15 amino acids. Germline V gene sequence: CDR1 MDHEN, CDR2 SYDVKM. DNA of the CDR3: TGTGCCAGCGGTATCCAAACCGGGACAAACAAGCCCCAGCATTTT. Amino acids: CASGIQTGTNKPQHF.